The T cell receptor beta chain described here comes from a study of blood T cell repertoires in COVID-19. As processed by the authors: Amplification with reference gene primers provided the estimates of nucleated cell counts. The table came from immunoSEQ multiplex PCR; TCRdb's copy has only in-frame clones and leaves some out. The DNA gave D and trimming, while V, J and clone size come from that table. The repertoire holds some 200,000 clones, 80% to 90% seen once, with 0.7% to 0.85% in the top ten. The V end lost 4 bases, the J end lost 5 bases, and 7 bases lay between the germline ends. The CDR3 consists of 13 residues. CDR1 is SGHDT and CDR2 is YYEEEE in the germline V gene.

The receptor comes from a woman between 65 and 79 years old with acute or convalescent COVID-19. V is TRBV5-6 and J is TRBJ1-6; no clear D gene. The material sequenced was peripheral blood. The CDR3 coding sequence is TGTGCCAGCAGCAGCGTTAATAATTCACCCCTCCACTTT. It encodes CASSSVNNSPLHF.